This T cell receptor beta chain was identified during a study of blood T cell repertoires in COVID-19. Sequencing was performed with immunoSEQ multiplex PCR; in TCRdb, only in-frame clones are kept and a portion is missing. In the table there are about 190,000 clones, around 91% of which are singletons. This CDR3 comprises 17 residues. The sample taken for sequencing was peripheral blood. The V gene is TRBV21-1, the J gene TRBJ1-3; the D call in the table, TRBD1, was not verified against the DNA. TRBV21-1 is an annotated pseudogene. The sequence derives from a man aged 50 to 59 with acute or convalescent COVID-19. In DNA form, the CDR3 reads TGTGCCAGCAGCAAACTCAGTGGACACTACTCTGGAAACACCATATATTTT. This translates into CASSKLSGHYSGNTIYF.